These 25 T cell receptor beta chains were all obtained from the same sample, sequenced in a study of T-cell reconstitution after alpha-beta-depleted transplantation in children (TCRdb year 2016). Receptor amplification or capture employed PCR. The sequencer was an Illumina HiSeq 2500. TCR library preparation used molecular barcoding, with unique molecular identifiers applied to normalize quantification of the TCRbeta repertoire. TCRdb redid the processing of the public reads, applying fastp at Q25 and MiXCR, and retained in-frame beta chains. Rows matching on CDR3 protein sequence are summarized as one entry with the most common DNA and genes. Recorded for this sample are around 340,000 distinct CDR3 sequences; about an eighth of them occurred a single time. The ten largest clones add up to about 4.5% of the sample. The sequenced sample was PBMCs, obtained from the stem cell graft. Receptors were obtained from a human donor who donated a stem cell graft to a child with Fanconi anemia.

There are many counts of this clonotype. This rearrangement joins TRBV7-2 to TRBJ2-5, with D tentatively TRBD1 (6 bases). The germline V gene encodes CDR1 SGHTA and CDR2 FQGNSA. V was trimmed by 4 bases and J by 4 bases, leaving 13 bases between them. The CDR3 length is 14 residues. The CDR3, as DNA: TGTGCCAGCAGCTCCACCAGGGGTTCAGAGACCCAGTACTTC. Residues: CASSSTRGSETQYF.

This clonotype was seen many times. At one of its ends the junction is not consistent with the germline gene, which may arise from a read error. In DNA form, the CDR3 reads TGTGCCAGCAGCTTGGAGGGGGCCTACCGTCACTTC. This codes for CASSLEGAYRHF. The chain couples TRBV5-6 to TRBJ2-5; 7 bases align to TRBD1. CDR3 length: 12 residues. CDR1 and CDR2 (germline): SGHDT, YYEEEE.

A few counts support this clonotype. The chain recombines TRBV4-2 with TRBJ1-2; perhaps TRBD1 as D (5 bases). The CDR3 extends over 15 amino acids. Germline V gene data show CDR1 as LGHNA and CDR2 as YNFKEQ. The V end lost 0 bases, the J end lost 1 base, and 9 bases lay between the germline ends. The CDR3: CASSQDQTVNYGYTF. CDR3 nucleotides: TGTGCCAGCAGCCAAGATCAGACAGTTAACTATGGCTACACCTTC.

This clonotype has only a few counts. V is TRBV9 and J is TRBJ2-5; D unresolved. V was trimmed by 0 bases and J by 2 bases, leaving 8 bases between them. This CDR3 is built from 14 residues. The germline CDR1 and CDR2 sequences are SGDLS and YYNGEE. For the CDR3, the DNA is TGTGCCAGCAGCGTAGCGGCAGTACAAGAGACCCAGTACTTC. It is translated as CASSVAAVQETQYF.

Remarks on this clonotype: A read error is likely, as this CDR3 ends without the conserved phenylalanine or tryptophan. This chain links TRBV7-9 with TRBJ2-3, with D possibly being TRBD1 or TRBD2 (6 bases each). V was trimmed by 1 base and J by 8 bases, leaving 10 bases between them. Germline loops: CDR1 SEHNR, CDR2 FQNEAQ (reference sequence). The CDR3 has 13 residues. The CDR3 region is CASSLEGGGTQYC. In DNA form, the CDR3 reads TGTGCCAGCAGCTTAGAAGGGGGAGGTACGCAGTATTGT.

This clonotype was picked up a small number of times. This chain links TRBV5-1 with TRBJ1-2; D is unclear. This CDR3 has 15 residues. Germline V CDR1 and CDR2: SGHRS, YFSETQ. Trimming pared 4 bases from V and 4 bases from J, leaving 17 bases between. The CDR3 DNA sequence: TGCGCCAGCAGCACCGGTCAGCCTGCGGGCTATGGCTACACCTTC. Amino acids: CASSTGQPAGYGYTF.

The table lists this clonotype with many counts. DNA for the CDR3: TGTGCCAGCCTACCTACAGGGGGCCGACAGCCCCAGCATTTT. Translated: CASLPTGGRQPQHF. The J gene is TRBJ1-5, the V gene TRBV6-1, with 9 bases identical to TRBD1. The trim removed 8 bases at V and 7 bases at J, leaving 9 bases unmatched. Looked up from germline, CDR1 is MNHNS and CDR2 is SASEGT. This CDR3 contains 14 residues.

The chain joins TRBV12-3 or TRBV12-4 to TRBJ2-2; TRBD2 might be the D (6 bases). The germline V and J ends were trimmed by 6 bases and 7 bases, with 18 bases remaining between them. The CDR3 loop spans 15 amino acids. The CDR3 here is CASRIRRAGGGELFF. In nucleotides, the CDR3 is TGTGCCAGCAGAATCCGGAGGGCAGGCGGCGGGGAGCTGTTTTTT.

V is TRBV7-2 and J is TRBJ2-7, with D possibly being TRBD1 or TRBD2 (5 bases each). V lost 7 bases and J lost 0, with 19 bases in between. The V gene's germline CDR1 is SGHTA and CDR2 FQGNSA. The CDR3 runs 16 residues. The CDR3 protein is CASTMMLGPSSYEQYF. CDR3 nucleotides: TGTGCCAGCACCATGATGTTGGGACCGAGCTCCTACGAGCAGTACTTC. The full variable domain, in which reference TRBV7-2 and TRBJ2-7 provide the parts outside the CDR3, is GAGVSQSPSNKVTEKGKDVELRCDPISGHTALYWYRQSLGQGLEFLIYFQGNSAPDKSGLPSDRFSAERTGGSVSTLTIQRTQQEDSAVYLCASTMMLGPSSYEQYFGPGTRLTVT.

The chain couples TRBV5-1 to TRBJ2-4, with D perhaps TRBD2 (5 bases). Deletions cut 0 bases from V and 7 bases from J, with 11 bases between. Germline CDR1 and CDR2: SGHRS and YFSETQ. The CDR3 contains 14 residues. The CDR3: CASSLEFEGNIQYF. The CDR3 DNA follows: TGCGCCAGCAGCTTGGAATTTGAGGGTAACATTCAGTACTTC.

This chain links TRBV12-3 or TRBV12-4 with TRBJ1-1; TRBD1 matches 9 bases. The CDR3 spans 14 residues. V lost 7 bases and J lost 7; bases outside the gene matches: 10. CDR3 DNA: TGTGCCAGCACCAACACCGGGACAGGGCGTGAAGCTTTCTTT. Translated: CASTNTGTGREAFF.

This clonotype was picked up a small number of times. The gene calls are TRBV7-7 and TRBJ2-1; tentative D call: TRBD2 (5 bases). The germline V gene has CDR1 SSHAT and CDR2 FNYEAQ (reference sequence). Deletions cut 0 bases from V and 9 bases from J, with 12 bases between. The CDR3 totals 14 residues. The CDR3 DNA follows: TGTGCCAGCAGCTTAGCGCCGGGGTTGGGTGAGCAGTTCTTC. Its protein product is CASSLAPGLGEQFF.

The chain carries TRBV6-1 and TRBJ1-2; 8 bases are a match to TRBD1. CDR3 length: 15 amino acids. Trimming at V came to 7 bases and at J to 7 bases, leaving 14 bases not matched to a gene. Per the germline V gene, CDR1 is MNHNS and CDR2 is SASEGT. The CDR3 DNA is TGTGCCAGCACCAGGACAGGGAACTCGGATAGTGGCTACACCTTC. Its protein is CASTRTGNSDSGYTF.

The rearrangement links TRBV20-1 to TRBJ1-4; a possible D gene is TRBD1 (6 bases). Germline lookup yields CDR1 DFQATT and CDR2 SNEGSKA (reference sequence). Trimming pared 7 bases from V and 6 bases from J, leaving 15 bases between. The CDR3 is made up of 13 amino acids. Here the CDR3 reads CSVGQPKDEKLFF. CDR3 DNA: TGCAGTGTTGGACAGCCCAAGGATGAAAAACTGTTTTTT.

On this clonotype itself: The conserved closing phenylalanine or tryptophan is absent in this CDR3, likely reflecting a read error. The V and J genes are TRBV12-3 or TRBV12-4 and TRBJ1-3, with a possible D match to TRBD1 (6 bases). V shed 6 bases and J shed 4 bases, with 16 bases lying between them. The length of the CDR3 is 15 residues. The CDR3, as DNA: TGTGCCAGCAGCCCTGGGGGGACAACCGGAAACACCATATATTGT. Its translation: CASSPGGTTGNTIYC.

The J gene is TRBJ2-1, the V gene TRBV28; the D is unclear. The V end was cut by 5 bases, the J end by 10 bases, with 12 bases between. CDR1 is MDHEN and CDR2 is SYDVKM in the germline V gene. This CDR3 contains 12 residues. The DNA of the CDR3 is TGTGCCAGCAGTCGGACGGCTCGGGAGCAGTTCTTC. It translates to CASSRTAREQFF.

This clonotype showed up just a few times. The chain is built from TRBV24-1 and TRBJ2-3, with unresolved D. This CDR3 comprises 11 residues. V lost 9 bases to trimming and J lost 5 bases, with 8 bases between them. Looked up from germline, CDR1 is KGHDR and CDR2 is SFDVKD. CDR3 protein: CATAVKDTQYF. CDR3 sequence (DNA): TGTGCCACCGCGGTGAAAGATACGCAGTATTTT.

This clonotype appeared many times. The chain combines TRBV27 with TRBJ2-6; D is uncertain. Trimming pared 0 bases from V and 0 bases from J, leaving 6 bases between. This CDR3 has 16 residues. Germline CDR1 MNHEY, CDR2 SMNVEV (reference sequence). DNA for the CDR3: TGTGCCAGCAGTTTATCAGGAGCCTCTGGGGCCAACGTCCTGACTTTC. Translation: CASSLSGASGANVLTF.

This clonotype was counted at least ten times. The V gene is TRBV27, the J gene TRBJ1-1, with unresolved D. V was cut by 6 bases and J by 1 base, with 9 bases left in between. Germline loops: CDR1 MNHEY, CDR2 SMNVEV (reference sequence). The CDR3 has 13 amino acids. As DNA, the CDR3 is TGTGCCAGCAGGTGGTTGGGGAACACTGAAGCTTTCTTT. As protein: CASRWLGNTEAFF.

The V call is TRBV19, the J call TRBJ2-1; possibly TRBD1 for D (6 bases). From germline, CDR1 is LNHDA and CDR2 SQIVND (reference sequence). There are 12 residues in the CDR3. V lost 7 bases and J lost 9, with 13 bases in between. The CDR3 sequence is CASNLQGTEQFF. CDR3 DNA: TGTGCCAGTAATTTACAGGGCACTGAGCAGTTCTTC.

The chain recombines TRBV7-2 with TRBJ2-1, with a weak D call TRBD2 (7 bases). The V end lost 5 bases, the J end lost 9 bases, and 23 bases lay between the germline ends. The germline V gene has CDR1 SGHTA and CDR2 FQGNSA. CDR3 length: 16 amino acids. CDR3 loop: CASSARGGGDSSEQFF. The CDR3 DNA sequence: TGTGCCAGCAGCGCCCGTGGGGGGGGCGATTCTAGTGAGCAGTTCTTC.

This clonotype was counted a few times. J is TRBJ1-2 and V is TRBV6-2 or TRBV6-3; no clear D gene. Deletions cut 6 bases from V and 4 bases from J, with 12 bases between. CDR3 size: 13 residues. Germline CDR1 reads MNHEY; CDR2 reads SVGEGT. The CDR3 bases are TGTGCCAGCAGCCCCGAGATGTCCTATGGCTACACCTTC. Translation gives CASSPEMSYGYTF.

V gene TRBV6-1 combines with J gene TRBJ2-7, with 13 bases lining up with TRBD2. The J segment lost 3 bases and the V segment lost 6 bases, leaving 5 bases of the junction unmatched. Germline assignment: CDR1 MNHNS and CDR2 SASEGT. This CDR3 contains 15 residues. The chain's CDR3 is CASRGLAGDDYEQYF. The CDR3 DNA reads as TGTGCCAGCAGAGGACTAGCGGGGGACGACTACGAGCAGTACTTC.

This clonotype was found many times. The rearrangement links TRBV12-3 or TRBV12-4 to TRBJ2-3, with 9 bases identical to TRBD2. V shed 2 bases, J shed 4 bases, and the junction held 4 bases outside the gene matches. This CDR3 comprises 15 residues. The CDR3 region has the DNA TGTGCCAGCAGTTTAAGGCGGGGGGGCGCAGATACGCAGTATTTT. Translated: CASSLRRGGADTQYF.

The chain employs TRBV4-3 and TRBJ2-4; D tentatively reads TRBD1 or TRBD2 (5 bases each). The germline CDR1 and CDR2 sequences are LGHNA and YSLEER. Trimming removed 5 bases at V and 13 bases at J, with 15 bases between. CDR3 length: 12 amino acids. The CDR3 loop reads CASSTWGGLQYF. CDR3 nucleotides: TGCGCCAGCAGCACCTGGGGCGGACTGCAGTACTTC.